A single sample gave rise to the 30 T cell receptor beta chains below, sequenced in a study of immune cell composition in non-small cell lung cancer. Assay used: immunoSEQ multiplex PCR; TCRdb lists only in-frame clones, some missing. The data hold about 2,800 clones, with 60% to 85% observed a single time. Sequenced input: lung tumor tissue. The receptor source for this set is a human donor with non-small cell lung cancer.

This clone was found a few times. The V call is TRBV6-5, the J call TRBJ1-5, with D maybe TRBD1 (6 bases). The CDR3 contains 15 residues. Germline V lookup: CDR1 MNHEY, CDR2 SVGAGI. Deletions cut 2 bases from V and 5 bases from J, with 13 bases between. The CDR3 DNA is TGTGCCAGCAGTTACACTACAGGGTCAGATCAGCCCCAGCATTTT. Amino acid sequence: CASSYTTGSDQPQHF.

DNA for the CDR3: TGTGCCAGCAGCGACACAGACGGCAGGGGGCTGTTTTTT. It codes for CASSDTDGRGLFF. The gene calls are TRBV6-1 and TRBJ1-4, with 7 positions matching TRBD1. V trimming: 6 bases; J trimming: 14 bases; junction bases outside the gene matches: 12. This CDR3 region has 13 residues. In germline, CDR1 is MNHNS, CDR2 SASEGT.

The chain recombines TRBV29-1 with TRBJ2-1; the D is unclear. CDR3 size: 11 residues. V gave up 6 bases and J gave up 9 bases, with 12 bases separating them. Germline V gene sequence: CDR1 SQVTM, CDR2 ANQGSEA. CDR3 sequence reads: CSVRRLGEQFF. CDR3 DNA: TGCAGCGTACGAAGACTCGGTGAGCAGTTCTTC.

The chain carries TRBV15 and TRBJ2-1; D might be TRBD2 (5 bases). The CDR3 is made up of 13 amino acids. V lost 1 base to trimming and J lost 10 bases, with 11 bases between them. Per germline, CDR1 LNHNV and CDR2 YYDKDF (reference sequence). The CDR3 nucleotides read TGTGCCACCAGCAGAGTCCGGGATTCGGAGCAGTTCTTC. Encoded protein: CATSRVRDSEQFF.

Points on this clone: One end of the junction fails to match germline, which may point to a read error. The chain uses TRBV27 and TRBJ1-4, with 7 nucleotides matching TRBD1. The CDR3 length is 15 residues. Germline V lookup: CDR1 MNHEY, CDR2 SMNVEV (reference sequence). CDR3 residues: CASSLGTDENEKLFF. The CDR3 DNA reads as TGTGCCAGCAGTCTCGGGACAGACGAGAATGAGAAACTGTTTTTT. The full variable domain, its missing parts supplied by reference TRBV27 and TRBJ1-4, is EAQVTQNPRYLITVTGKKLTVTCSQNMNHEYMSWYRQDPGLGLRQIYYSMNVEVTDKGDVPEGYKVSRKEKRNFPLILESPSPNQTSLYFCASSLGTDENEKLFFGSGTQLSVL.

Here the CDR3 reads CASSPDRALYEQYF. The CDR3 nucleotides read TGTGCCAGCAGCCCCGACAGGGCGCTCTACGAGCAGTACTTC. V usage is TRBV7-9 and J usage is TRBJ2-7; 7 bases are shared with TRBD1. The germline CDR1 and CDR2 sequences are SEHNR and FQNEAQ (reference sequence). This CDR3 has 14 residues. After removal of 5 bases from V and 3 bases from J, the junction contained 7 bases not matched to a gene.

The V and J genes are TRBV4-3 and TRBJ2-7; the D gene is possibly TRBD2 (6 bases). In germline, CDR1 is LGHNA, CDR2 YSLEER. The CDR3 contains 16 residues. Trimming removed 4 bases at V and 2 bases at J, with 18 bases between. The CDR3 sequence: CASSPGAAGMTYEQYF. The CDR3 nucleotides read TGCGCCAGCAGCCCGGGCGCAGCGGGCATGACCTACGAGCAGTACTTC.

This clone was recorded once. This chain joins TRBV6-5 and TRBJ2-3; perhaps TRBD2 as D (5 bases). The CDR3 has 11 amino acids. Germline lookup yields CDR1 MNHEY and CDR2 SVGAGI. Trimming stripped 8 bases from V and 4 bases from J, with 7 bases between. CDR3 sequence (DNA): TGTGCCAGCGCGGAGGCAGATACGCAGTATTTT. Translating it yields CASAEADTQYF.

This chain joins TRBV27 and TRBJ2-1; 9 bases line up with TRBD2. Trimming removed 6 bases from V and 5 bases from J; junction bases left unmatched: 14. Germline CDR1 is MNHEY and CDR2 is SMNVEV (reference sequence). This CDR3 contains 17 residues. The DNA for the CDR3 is TGTGCCAGCAGGCCTCTGGGACTAGCTCTTCTGGACAATGAGCAGTTCTTC. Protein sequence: CASRPLGLALLDNEQFF.

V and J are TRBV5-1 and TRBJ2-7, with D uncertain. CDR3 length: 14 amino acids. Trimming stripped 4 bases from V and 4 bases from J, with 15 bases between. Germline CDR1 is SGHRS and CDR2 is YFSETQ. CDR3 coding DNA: TGCGCCAGCAGCCCACCCGTGCGGAATTACGAGCAGTACTTC. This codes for CASSPPVRNYEQYF. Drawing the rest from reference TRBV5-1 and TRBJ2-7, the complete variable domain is KAGVTQTPRYLIKTRGQQVTLSCSPISGHRSVSWYQQTPGQGLQFLFEYFSETQRNKGNFPGRFSGRQFSNSRSEMNVSTLELGDSALYLCASSPPVRNYEQYFGPGTRLTVT.

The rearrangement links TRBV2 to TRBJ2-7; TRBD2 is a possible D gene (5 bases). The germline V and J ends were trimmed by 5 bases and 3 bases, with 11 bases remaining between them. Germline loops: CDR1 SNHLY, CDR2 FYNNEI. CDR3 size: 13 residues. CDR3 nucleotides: TGTGCCAGCAGTTACCGCCGGGACTACGAGCAGTACTTC. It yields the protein CASSYRRDYEQYF.

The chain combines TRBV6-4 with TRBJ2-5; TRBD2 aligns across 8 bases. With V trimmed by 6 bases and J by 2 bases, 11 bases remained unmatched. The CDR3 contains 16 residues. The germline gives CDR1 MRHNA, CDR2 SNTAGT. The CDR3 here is CASSPGAGEGQETQYF. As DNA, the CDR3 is TGTGCCAGCAGCCCGGGAGCGGGAGAAGGGCAAGAGACCCAGTACTTC.

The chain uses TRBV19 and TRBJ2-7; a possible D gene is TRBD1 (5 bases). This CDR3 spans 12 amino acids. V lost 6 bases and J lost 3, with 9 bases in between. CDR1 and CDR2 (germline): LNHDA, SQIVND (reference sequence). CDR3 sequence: CASSRGHYEQYF. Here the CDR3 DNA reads TGTGCCAGTAGCCGAGGACACTACGAGCAGTACTTC.

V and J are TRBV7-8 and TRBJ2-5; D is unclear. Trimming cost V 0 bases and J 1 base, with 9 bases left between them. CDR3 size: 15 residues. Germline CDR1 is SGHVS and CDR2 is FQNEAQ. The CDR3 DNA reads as TGTGCCAGCAGCTTAGCGCAGACTCCCCAAGAGACCCAGTACTTC. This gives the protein CASSLAQTPQETQYF.

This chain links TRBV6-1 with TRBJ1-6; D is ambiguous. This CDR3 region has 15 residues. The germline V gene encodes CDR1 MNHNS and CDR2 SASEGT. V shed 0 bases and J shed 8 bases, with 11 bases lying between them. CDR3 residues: CASSEASPIDSPLHF. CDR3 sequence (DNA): TGTGCCAGCAGTGAAGCATCCCCCATAGATTCACCCCTCCACTTT.

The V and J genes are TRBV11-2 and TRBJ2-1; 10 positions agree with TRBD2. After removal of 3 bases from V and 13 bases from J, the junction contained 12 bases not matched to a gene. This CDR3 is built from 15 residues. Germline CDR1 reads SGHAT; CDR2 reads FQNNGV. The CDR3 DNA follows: TGTGCCAGCAGCTTCCCCTCTAGCGGGAGTAGGGAACAGTTCTTC. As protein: CASSFPSSGSREQFF.

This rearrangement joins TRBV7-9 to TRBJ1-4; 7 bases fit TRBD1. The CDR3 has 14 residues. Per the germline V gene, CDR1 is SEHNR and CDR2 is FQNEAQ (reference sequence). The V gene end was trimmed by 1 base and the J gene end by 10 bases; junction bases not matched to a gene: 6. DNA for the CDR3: TGTGCCAGCAGCTTAGTAGGGGGCGCGGTAAAACTGTTTTTT. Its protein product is CASSLVGGAVKLFF.

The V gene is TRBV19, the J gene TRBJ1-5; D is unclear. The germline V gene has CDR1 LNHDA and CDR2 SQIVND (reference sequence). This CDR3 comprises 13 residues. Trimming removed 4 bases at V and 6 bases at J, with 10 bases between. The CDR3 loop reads CASSNQRGQPQHF. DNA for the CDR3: TGTGCCAGTAGTAACCAGCGGGGTCAGCCCCAGCATTTT.

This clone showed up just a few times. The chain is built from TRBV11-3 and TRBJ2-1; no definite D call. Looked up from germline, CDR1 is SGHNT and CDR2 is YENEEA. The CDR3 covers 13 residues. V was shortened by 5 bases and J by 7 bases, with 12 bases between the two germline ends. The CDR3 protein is CASSPRNGNEQFF. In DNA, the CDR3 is TGTGCCAGCAGCCCACGCAACGGGAATGAGCAGTTCTTC.

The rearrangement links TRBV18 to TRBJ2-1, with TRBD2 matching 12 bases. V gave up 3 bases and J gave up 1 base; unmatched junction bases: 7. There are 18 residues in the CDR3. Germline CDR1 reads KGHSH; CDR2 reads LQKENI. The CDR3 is CASSPLAGGPGSYNEQFF. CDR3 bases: TGTGCCAGCTCACCCCTAGCGGGAGGGCCGGGTTCCTACAATGAGCAGTTCTTC.

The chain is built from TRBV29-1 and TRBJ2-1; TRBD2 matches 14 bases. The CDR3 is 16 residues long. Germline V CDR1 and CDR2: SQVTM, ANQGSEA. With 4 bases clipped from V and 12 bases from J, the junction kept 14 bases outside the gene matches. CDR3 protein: CSVGGGRGTSGSRQFF. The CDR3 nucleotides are TGCAGCGTTGGGGGAGGGAGGGGGACTAGCGGGAGCCGGCAGTTCTTC.

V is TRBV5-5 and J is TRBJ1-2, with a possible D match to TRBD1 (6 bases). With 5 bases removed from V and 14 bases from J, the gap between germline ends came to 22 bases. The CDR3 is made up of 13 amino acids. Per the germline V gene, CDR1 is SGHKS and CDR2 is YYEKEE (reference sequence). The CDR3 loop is CASRDPSWGLETF. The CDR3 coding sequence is TGTGCCAGCAGGGACCCAAGTTGGGGGCTTGAAACCTTC.

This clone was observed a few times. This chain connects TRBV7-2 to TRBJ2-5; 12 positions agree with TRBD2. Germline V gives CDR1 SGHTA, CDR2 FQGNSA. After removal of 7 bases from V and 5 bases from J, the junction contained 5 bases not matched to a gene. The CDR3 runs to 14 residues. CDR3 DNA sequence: TGTGCCAGCAAACTAGCGGGAGGCGGGGAGACCCAGTACTTC. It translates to CASKLAGGGETQYF. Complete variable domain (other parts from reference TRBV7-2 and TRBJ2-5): GAGVSQSPSNKVTEKGKDVELRCDPISGHTALYWYRQSLGQGLEFLIYFQGNSAPDKSGLPSDRFSAERTGGSVSTLTIQRTQQEDSAVYLCASKLAGGGETQYFGPGTRLLVL.

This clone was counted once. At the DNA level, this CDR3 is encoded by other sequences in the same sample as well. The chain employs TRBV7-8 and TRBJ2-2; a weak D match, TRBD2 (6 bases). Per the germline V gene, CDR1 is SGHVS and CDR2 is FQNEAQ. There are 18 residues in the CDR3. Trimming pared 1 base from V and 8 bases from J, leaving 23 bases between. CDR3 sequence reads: CASSLDPGTWVTTGELFF. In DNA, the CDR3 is TGTGCCAGCAGCTTAGATCCGGGGACTTGGGTGACCACTGGGGAGCTGTTTTTT.

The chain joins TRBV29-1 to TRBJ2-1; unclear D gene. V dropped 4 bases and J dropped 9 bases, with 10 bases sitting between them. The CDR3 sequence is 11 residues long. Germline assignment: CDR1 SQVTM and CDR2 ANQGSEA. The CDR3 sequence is CSVGTSREQFF. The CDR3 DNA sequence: TGCAGCGTTGGAACTTCGCGTGAGCAGTTCTTC.

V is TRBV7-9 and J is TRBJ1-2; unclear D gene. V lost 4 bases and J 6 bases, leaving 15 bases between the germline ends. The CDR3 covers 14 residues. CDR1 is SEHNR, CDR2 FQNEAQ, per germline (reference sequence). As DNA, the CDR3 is TGTGCCAGCAGCTCCGAGGCCCGGAGAGATGGCTACACCTTC. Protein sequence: CASSSEARRDGYTF. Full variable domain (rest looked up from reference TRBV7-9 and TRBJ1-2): DTGVSQNPRHKITKRGQNVTFRCDPISEHNRLYWYRQTLGQGPEFLTYFQNEAQLEKSRLLSDRFSAERPKGSFSTLEIQRTEQGDSAMYLCASSSEARRDGYTFGSGTRLTVV.

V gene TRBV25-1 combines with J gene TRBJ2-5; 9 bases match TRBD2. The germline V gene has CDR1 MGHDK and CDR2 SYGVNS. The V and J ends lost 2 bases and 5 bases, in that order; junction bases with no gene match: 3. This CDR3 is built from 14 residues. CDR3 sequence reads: CASSEGTSHETQYF. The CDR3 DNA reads TGTGCCAGCAGTGAAGGGACTAGCCATGAGACCCAGTACTTC.

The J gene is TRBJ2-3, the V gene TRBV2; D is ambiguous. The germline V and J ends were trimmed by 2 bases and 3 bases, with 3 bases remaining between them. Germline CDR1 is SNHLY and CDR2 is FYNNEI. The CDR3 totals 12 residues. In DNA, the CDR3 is TGTGCCAGCAGTGAACTGACAGATACGCAGTATTTT. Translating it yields CASSELTDTQYF.

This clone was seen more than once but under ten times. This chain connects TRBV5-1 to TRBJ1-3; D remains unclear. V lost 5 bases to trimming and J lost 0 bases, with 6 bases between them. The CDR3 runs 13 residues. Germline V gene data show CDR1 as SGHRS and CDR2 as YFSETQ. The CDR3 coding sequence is TGCGCCAGCAGGTGGAGCTCTGGAAACACCATATATTTT. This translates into CASRWSSGNTIYF. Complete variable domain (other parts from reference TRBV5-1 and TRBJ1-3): KAGVTQTPRYLIKTRGQQVTLSCSPISGHRSVSWYQQTPGQGLQFLFEYFSETQRNKGNFPGRFSGRQFSNSRSEMNVSTLELGDSALYLCASRWSSGNTIYFGEGSWLTVV.

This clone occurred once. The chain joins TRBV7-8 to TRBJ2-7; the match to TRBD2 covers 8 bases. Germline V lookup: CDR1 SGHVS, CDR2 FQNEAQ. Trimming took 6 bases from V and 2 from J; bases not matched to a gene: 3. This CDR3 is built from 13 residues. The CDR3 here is CASRTSGPYEQYF. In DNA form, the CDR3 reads TGTGCCAGCAGAACTAGCGGCCCCTACGAGCAGTACTTC.